This TCR beta chain was retrieved from a study of blood T cell repertoires in COVID-19. Turning to the study itself: PBMCs, B-cell-depleted T cells, or T cells were the source of the cDNA or gDNA that made up the material.

The table came from immunoSEQ multiplex PCR; TCRdb's copy has only in-frame clones and leaves some out. This table has more than 250,000 clones, approximately 86% appearing once. The CDR3 has 11 residues. Trimming cost V 5 bases and J 6 bases, with 6 bases left between them. This TCR was recovered from a woman aged 25 to 39 who had recovered from COVID-19. The material sequenced was peripheral blood. The J gene is TRBJ2-3, the V gene TRBV12-3 or TRBV12-4; D is ambiguous. The CDR3 nucleotides read TGTGCCAGCAGTCCGCAGGATACGCAGTATTTT. This encodes CASSPQDTQYF.